The entry below gives a single T cell receptor beta chain sequence along with its context. There are a few counts of this clonotype. Its binding antigen is unknown. No clone much larger than this one lies a single base away; base qualities are absent. The source of the sample is a study of T-cell memory formation after mild COVID-19 (dated by TCRdb to about 2021). Background on the whole study: TCR sequence clusters from the two donors were largely donor specific. Two young, previously healthy adult volunteers made up the cohort, one male and one female. In a couple of donors, T-cell clones that expanded and contracted after mild COVID-19 were tracked by sequencing TCRalpha and TCRbeta repertoires over time. Results the study describes overall, beyond this receptor: Only two mild cases were covered in the study, and larger cohorts including severe cases with pre-infection samples were considered necessary. Contracting CD4+ clones were located mainly in the CM and EM memory subsets, whereas CD8+ clones were found to be enriched in EMRA. The detection of some responding clones in pre-infection memory suggests that pre-existing cross-reactive memory T cells joined the SARS-CoV-2 response. SARS-CoV-2 specificity of the second-wave clones peaking on day 37 was not confirmed. Clones that contracted from day 15 to 85 showed balanced CD4/CD8 phenotypes, whereas a second wave of clones that expanded from day 15 to 37 leaned towards CD4+.

From its cysteine to its phenylalanine, the CDR3 spans 15 amino acids. The sequence is cut down to CDR3 DNA, 45 bases in frame from base 1. The germline V gene (reference sequence) sets CDR1 to MNHEY and CDR2 to SMNVEV. From V the trimming removes 6 bases and from J it removes 6 bases, while the gene matches leave 14 bases of the junction unaccounted for. Ficoll-Paque density gradient centrifugation was the method used to isolate PBMCs. TCRdb records Illumina NovaSeq 6000 as the sequencer. cDNA libraries for TCRalpha and TCRbeta were prepared by 5'RACE using constant-segment primers, with sample barcodes and unique molecular identifiers added. Trizol reagent was used to extract RNA from every sample. The libraries were amplified in two PCR steps, and the second step added a second sample barcode and Illumina TruSeq adapters. Sequencing of libraries was performed on an Illumina NovaSeq with 2 x 150 bp paired-end reads. In the authors' own workflow: Demultiplexing of reads and collapsing into UMI-guided consensus sequences were performed with migec v1.2.7. Using mixcr v2.1.11, the UMI consensuses were aligned to TRA and TRB V and J templates and assembled into clonotypes. A clonotype was counted as expanded or contracted only when both edgeR and NoisET called the clonotype significant, with the noise models trained on biological replicates. edgeR calls used a false discovery rate-adjusted p below 0.01 and a log2 fold-change threshold of 1. As an exploratory analysis of dynamics, max-normalized trajectories of the 1000 most abundant clonotypes were examined by PCA with hierarchical clustering. Separately sequenced CD4+ and CD8+ repertoires were used to assign a CD4 or CD8 phenotype to each responding clone. The public reads were quality trimmed at Q25 with fastp and then assembled into clones with MiXCR by TCRdb, keeping productive beta chains. Rows merge per CDR3 protein into single entries with the most common DNA and genes. TCRdb's processing, not the authors', yielded these V and J calls. The sample data list 400,000 to 550,000 distinct CDR3 sequences, and around a quarter of these were observed just once. The leading ten clones occupy roughly an eighth of the sample.

Sequenced: PBMCs or a T cell subset sorted from them (not recorded which). This receptor chain uses TRBV27 and TRBJ2-7; 7 bases in the junction line up with TRBD2. The receptor was isolated from an adult woman who had mild COVID-19 (a few samples of this study predate the infection). The sample titles of this study are shuffled in the database, so cell type and time point are left out; the donor was told from shared clones. The nucleotide sequence reads TGTGCCAGCAGCATCCGGTGGGCGGGAGAAGGCGAGCAGTACTTC. This yields the protein CASSIRWAGEGEQYF.